Shown below are 29 T cell receptor beta chains from a single sample sequenced in a study of blood T cell repertoires in COVID-19. Clones were read by immunoSEQ multiplex PCR, and TCRdb kept only the in-frame ones, dropping some. Among roughly 130,000 clones, 80% to 85% were seen once, and the ten largest hold less than 9%. Sequencing used peripheral blood. The receptors were sampled from a man aged 25 to 40 with COVID-19, enrolled during active disease.

This rearrangement joins TRBV19 to TRBJ1-1; D is unclear. The CDR3 is 12 amino acids. The V gene lost 9 bases and the J gene lost 4 bases, with 12 bases spanning the gap. Germline values: CDR1 LNHDA, CDR2 SQIVND (reference sequence). The CDR3 region is CASGVLGTEAFF. The CDR3 bases are TGTGCCAGCGGGGTCCTTGGCACTGAAGCTTTCTTT.

The chain uses TRBV11-2 and TRBJ2-7, with D perhaps TRBD2 (6 bases). Trimming pared 2 bases from V and 2 bases from J, leaving 13 bases between. The CDR3 has 15 amino acids. Germline assignment: CDR1 SGHAT and CDR2 FQNNGV. The CDR3 spells CASSLNVAGTYEQYF. The CDR3 nucleotides read TGTGCCAGCAGCTTAAACGTGGCGGGGACCTACGAGCAGTACTTC.

V usage is TRBV29-1 and J usage is TRBJ2-7, with a tentative D call TRBD1 (6 bases). Germline V gives CDR1 SQVTM, CDR2 ANQGSEA. Trimming cost V 0 bases and J 2 bases, with 11 bases left between them. The CDR3 is 14 residues long. The CDR3 DNA is TGCAGCGTTGAAGATGATGGGGACACCTACGAGCAGTACTTC. Protein product: CSVEDDGDTYEQYF.

The CDR3 reads CASRQGPRDRSGNTIYF. For the CDR3, the DNA is TGTGCCAGCAGGCAGGGGCCCCGGGACCGCTCTGGAAACACCATATATTTT. The chain combines TRBV7-2 with TRBJ1-3; possible D gene TRBD1, 6 bases. CDR1 and CDR2 from the germline V gene are SGHTA and FQGNSA. This CDR3 has 17 residues. V was pared by 6 bases and J by 0 bases, with 18 bases between. The full variable domain, with the rest looked up from reference TRBV7-2 and TRBJ1-3, is GAGVSQSPSNKVTEKGKDVELRCDPISGHTALYWYRQSLGQGLEFLIYFQGNSAPDKSGLPSDRFSAERTGGSVSTLTIQRTQQEDSAVYLCASRQGPRDRSGNTIYFGEGSWLTVV.

Written as DNA, the CDR3 is TGTGCCAGCAGCAGGAGGAGCGGGAGTATAGATACGCAGTATTTT. This translates into CASSRRSGSIDTQYF. The chain joins TRBV11-1 to TRBJ2-3; 8 bases align to TRBD2. V dropped 5 bases and J dropped 5; count of bases not matched to a gene: 9. Germline V gene lookup returns CDR1 SGHAT and CDR2 FQDESV (reference sequence). This CDR3 comprises 15 residues.

This rearrangement joins TRBV20-1 to TRBJ2-2; D gene unclear. V lost 3 bases to trimming and J lost 6 bases, with 14 bases between them. Germline V CDR1 and CDR2: DFQATT, SNEGSKA (reference sequence). The CDR3 totals 14 residues. CDR3 loop: CSASRQASSGELFF. CDR3 DNA sequence: TGCAGTGCTAGTCGGCAAGCGAGCTCCGGGGAGCTGTTTTTT.

The chain joins TRBV6-5 to TRBJ1-2; 8 bases line up with TRBD1. V lost 0 bases to trimming and J lost 8 bases; unmatched junction nucleotides: 5. The V gene's germline CDR1 is MNHEY and CDR2 SVGAGI. The CDR3 spans 14 residues. Here the CDR3 reads CASSYSGQGGGYTF. CDR3 bases: TGTGCCAGCAGTTACTCTGGACAGGGAGGAGGCTACACCTTC.

The CDR3 DNA follows: TGTGCCAGCAGTTCAGGTAACACTGAAGCTTTCTTT. It translates to CASSSGNTEAFF. V and J are TRBV12-3 or TRBV12-4 and TRBJ1-1; D is unclear. The length of the CDR3 is 12 residues. Trimming removed 4 bases at V and 2 bases at J, with 5 bases between.

The genes are TRBV2 and TRBJ2-4; maybe TRBD1 (5 bases). Germline CDR1 SNHLY, CDR2 FYNNEI. The CDR3 sequence is 14 residues long. Between the trimmed V and J ends, which lost 6 bases and 1 base, there was a span of 10 bases. In nucleotides, the CDR3 is TGTGCCAGCAGGCAGGGTGGGGCCAAAAACATTCAGTACTTC. Amino acids: CASRQGGAKNIQYF.

The sample holds a few counts of this clone. The chain combines TRBV4-1 with TRBJ2-7, with 10 nucleotides matching TRBD2. Germline assignment: CDR1 MGHRA and CDR2 YSYEKL. V lost 4 bases, J lost 3 bases, and 6 bases stayed unmatched. CDR3 size: 15 residues. Here the CDR3 reads CASSLRTSGIYEQYF. The CDR3 DNA reads as TGCGCCAGCAGCCTCCGGACTAGCGGAATCTACGAGCAGTACTTC.

V is TRBV6-5 and J is TRBJ2-2, with 8 positions matching TRBD1. The germline gives CDR1 MNHEY, CDR2 SVGAGI. Trimming cost V 4 bases and J 6 bases; bases outside gene matches: 7. The CDR3 totals 15 residues. CDR3: CASSFQGALSGELFF. As DNA, the CDR3 is TGTGCCAGCAGTTTTCAGGGGGCCCTCTCCGGGGAGCTGTTTTTT.

The chain employs TRBV30 and TRBJ1-1; TRBD1 agrees at 7 bases. Germline V gene data show CDR1 as GTSNPN and CDR2 as SVGIG (reference sequence). The V and J ends lost 3 bases and 1 base, in that order; junction bases with no gene match: 5. This CDR3 region has 14 residues. The CDR3 here is CAWRVQGGNTEAFF. As DNA, the CDR3 is TGTGCCTGGAGGGTCCAGGGGGGGAACACTGAAGCTTTCTTT.

The V call is TRBV13, the J call TRBJ2-1; D may be TRBD1 (6 bases). V lost 5 bases, J lost 5 bases, and 25 bases lay in between. The germline V gene encodes CDR1 PRHDT and CDR2 FYEKMQ (reference sequence). The CDR3 totals 18 residues. The CDR3 DNA follows: TGTGCCAGCAGCCCCGAAGGATTGTCGGGCCAGGGGCACAATGAGCAGTTCTTC. Amino acid sequence: CASSPEGLSGQGHNEQFF.

This clone has a handful of counts. The chain has TRBV23-1 and TRBJ1-5; 9 bases are shared with TRBD1. TRBV23-1 is marked as an open reading frame, function uncertain. CDR3 length equals 13 residues. This CDR3 reads CKHSHRGLQPQHF. CDR3 nucleotides: TGCAAACACTCACACAGGGGGCTGCAGCCCCAGCATTTT.

V and J are TRBV5-1 and TRBJ2-4; 7 bases match TRBD1. The V gene's germline CDR1 is SGHRS and CDR2 YFSETQ. CDR3 length: 14 residues. The ends lost 2 bases at V and 9 bases at J; junction bases unmatched: 8. The CDR3 here is CASSLDREEGIQYF. The CDR3 nucleotides read TGCGCCAGCAGCTTAGACAGGGAAGAAGGCATTCAGTACTTC.

This clone showed up just a few times. The chain links TRBV5-4 to TRBJ1-3; D remains ambiguous. Trimming took off 4 bases at V and 0 bases at J, with 11 bases between the two ends. Germline V gene sequence: CDR1 SGHNT, CDR2 YYREEE (reference sequence). This CDR3 comprises 15 residues. In DNA form, the CDR3 reads TGTGCCAGCAGCACCGACAATTACTCTGGAAACACCATATATTTT. Its translation is CASSTDNYSGNTIYF.

V usage is TRBV10-1 and J usage is TRBJ1-6; TRBD1 agrees at 8 bases. The germline gives CDR1 WNHNN, CDR2 SYGVQD (reference sequence). The CDR3 length is 15 residues. V gave up 6 bases and J gave up 7 bases; unmatched junction bases: 8. In DNA, the CDR3 is TGCGCCAGCAGCGTCGGACAGGGAGAAAATTCACCCCTCCACTTT. Residues: CASSVGQGENSPLHF.

The genes are TRBV15 and TRBJ1-2; D remains ambiguous. The germline V gene encodes CDR1 LNHNV and CDR2 YYDKDF (reference sequence). This CDR3 has 12 residues. V was clipped by 0 bases and J by 6 bases, with 5 bases between them. CDR3 region: CATSRDFNGYTF. CDR3 in DNA: TGTGCCACCAGCAGAGATTTCAATGGCTACACCTTC.

The rearrangement links TRBV4-1 to TRBJ1-3; 8 nucleotides align to TRBD1. The V gene's germline CDR1 is MGHRA and CDR2 YSYEKL. V lost 5 bases and J lost 0; bases outside the gene matches: 12. CDR3 length: 18 residues. CDR3 bases: TGCGCCAGCAGCGACACAGGGGGGGGTTTGGTCTCTGGAAACACCATATATTTT. Residues: CASSDTGGGLVSGNTIYF.

The DNA of the CDR3 is TGTGCCAGCAGTTTCTCTCGTGATTCACCCCTCCACTTT. Protein product: CASSFSRDSPLHF. The J gene is TRBJ1-6, the V gene TRBV27; D is undetermined. V was cut by 3 bases and J by 8 bases, with 8 bases left in between. Germline-derived CDR1 and CDR2 are MNHEY and SMNVEV (reference sequence). This CDR3 is 13 amino acids long.

The chain uses TRBV27 and TRBJ2-6; the D is unclear. The germline gives CDR1 MNHEY, CDR2 SMNVEV (reference sequence). V gave up 6 bases and J gave up 0 bases, with 9 bases separating them. The CDR3 has 15 residues. CDR3: CASRSGASGANVLTF. CDR3 DNA sequence: TGTGCCAGCAGATCCGGTGCCTCTGGGGCCAACGTCCTGACTTTC.

This clone was detected once. The J gene is TRBJ1-1, the V gene TRBV11-2, with D possibly being TRBD1 (5 bases). The CDR3 loop spans 13 amino acids. Germline CDR1 SGHAT, CDR2 FQNNGV. The V end was cut by 6 bases, the J end by 1 base, with 9 bases between. The CDR3 bases are TGTGCCAGCAGTCAGACAGCGAACACTGAAGCTTTCTTT. Protein product: CASSQTANTEAFF.

The chain employs TRBV9 and TRBJ2-3; D uncertain. V lost 0 bases and J 0 bases, leaving 5 bases between the germline ends. Germline CDR1 and CDR2: SGDLS and YYNGEE. The CDR3 sequence is 14 residues long. CDR3 in DNA: TGTGCCAGCAGCGTAGACAGAAGCACAGATACGCAGTATTTT. Translation gives CASSVDRSTDTQYF. Full variable domain (missing parts from reference TRBV9 and TRBJ2-3): DSGVTQTPKHLITATGQRVTLRCSPRSGDLSVYWYQQSLDQGLQFLIQYYNGEERAKGNILERFSAQQFPDLHSELNLSSLELGDSALYFCASSVDRSTDTQYFGPGTRLTVL.

The genes are TRBV28 and TRBJ2-2; D is possibly TRBD2 (5 bases). CDR1 and CDR2 from the germline V gene are MDHEN and SYDVKM. This CDR3 contains 16 residues. The V gene lost 6 bases and the J gene lost 0 bases, with 14 bases spanning the gap. CDR3 sequence: CASSSPDYPNTGELFF. The CDR3 region has the DNA TGTGCCAGCAGCTCCCCCGACTACCCGAACACCGGGGAGCTGTTTTTT.

The CDR3 DNA follows: TGTGCCACCAGCAGAGCCACTAGCGAGACCCAGTACTTC. It translates to CATSRATSETQYF. The chain employs TRBV15 and TRBJ2-5, with D possibly being TRBD2 (6 bases). This CDR3 spans 13 amino acids. V lost 1 base, J lost 5 bases, and 8 bases lay in between. Per germline, CDR1 LNHNV and CDR2 YYDKDF (reference sequence).

The CDR3: CASSYFRGEQFF. The DNA for the CDR3 is TGTGCCAGCAGTTACTTCAGGGGTGAGCAGTTCTTC. The chain is built from TRBV6-2 or TRBV6-3 and TRBJ2-1; TRBD1 might be the D (6 bases). The CDR3 spans 12 residues. Germline CDR1 MNHEY, CDR2 SVGEGT. Trimming removed 1 base from V and 9 bases from J, with 7 bases in between.

The J gene is TRBJ2-7, the V gene TRBV11-2; weak D call: TRBD1 (5 bases). The CDR3 has 14 residues. V dropped 6 bases and J dropped 2 bases, with 14 bases sitting between them. Germline loops: CDR1 SGHAT, CDR2 FQNNGV. CDR3 nucleotides: TGTGCCAGCAGAAATCAGGGATTTACCTACGAGCAGTACTTC. Protein: CASRNQGFTYEQYF. Full variable domain (outside the CDR3, taken from reference TRBV11-2 and TRBJ2-7): EAGVAQSPRYKIIEKRQSVAFWCNPISGHATLYWYQQILGQGPKLLIQFQNNGVVDDSQLPKDRFSAERLKGVDSTLKIQPAKLEDSAVYLCASRNQGFTYEQYFGPGTRLTVT.

The chain has TRBV10-3 and TRBJ2-7; 10 nucleotides agree with TRBD2. Germline CDR1 and CDR2: ENHRY and SYGVKD. The length of the CDR3 is 16 residues. Trimming removed 3 bases from V and 2 bases from J; junction bases left unmatched: 7. The CDR3: CAISDGAGGGTYEQYF. In nucleotides, the CDR3 is TGTGCCATCAGTGACGGAGCGGGAGGGGGGACCTACGAGCAGTACTTC.

This sequence joins TRBV18 and TRBJ1-6, with a tentative D call TRBD1 (5 bases). CDR3 length: 15 residues. Germline V gives CDR1 KGHSH, CDR2 LQKENI. V was clipped by 1 base and J by 7 bases, with 11 bases between them. The CDR3 region has the DNA TGTGCCAGCTCACCACGCGGGACCCAAAATTCACCCCTCCACTTT. Amino acid sequence: CASSPRGTQNSPLHF. The variable domain in full, completed from reference TRBV18 and TRBJ1-6, reads NAGVMQNPRHLVRRRGQEARLRCSPMKGHSHVYWYRQLPEEGLKFMVYLQKENIIDESGMPKERFSAEFPKEGPSILRIQQVVRGDSAAYFCASSPRGTQNSPLHFGNGTRLTVT.